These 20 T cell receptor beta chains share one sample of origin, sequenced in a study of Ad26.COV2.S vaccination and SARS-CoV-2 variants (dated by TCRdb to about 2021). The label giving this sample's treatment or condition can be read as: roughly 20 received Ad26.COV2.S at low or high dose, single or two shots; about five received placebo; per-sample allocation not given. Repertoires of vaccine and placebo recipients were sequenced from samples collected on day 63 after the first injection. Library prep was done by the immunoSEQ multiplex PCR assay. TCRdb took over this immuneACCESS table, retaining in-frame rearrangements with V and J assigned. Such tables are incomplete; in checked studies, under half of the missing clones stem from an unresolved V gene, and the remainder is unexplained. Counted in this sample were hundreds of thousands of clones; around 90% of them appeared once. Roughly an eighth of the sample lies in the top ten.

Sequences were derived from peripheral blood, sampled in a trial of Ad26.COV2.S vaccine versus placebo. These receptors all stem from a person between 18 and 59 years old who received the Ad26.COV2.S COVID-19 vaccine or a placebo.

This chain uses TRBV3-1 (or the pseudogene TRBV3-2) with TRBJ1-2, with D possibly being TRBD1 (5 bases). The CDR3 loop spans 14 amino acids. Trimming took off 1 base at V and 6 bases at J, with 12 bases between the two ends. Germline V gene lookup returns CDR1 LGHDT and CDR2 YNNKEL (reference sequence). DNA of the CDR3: TGTGCCAGCAGCCAAGTGGGCAGGGTGCATGGCTACACCTTC. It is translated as CASSQVGRVHGYTF.

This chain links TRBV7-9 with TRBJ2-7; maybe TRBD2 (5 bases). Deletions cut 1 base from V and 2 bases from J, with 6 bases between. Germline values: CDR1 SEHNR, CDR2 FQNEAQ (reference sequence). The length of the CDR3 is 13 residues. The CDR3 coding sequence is TGTGCCAGCAGCTTAGGGGAGACCTACGAGCAGTACTTC. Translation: CASSLGETYEQYF.

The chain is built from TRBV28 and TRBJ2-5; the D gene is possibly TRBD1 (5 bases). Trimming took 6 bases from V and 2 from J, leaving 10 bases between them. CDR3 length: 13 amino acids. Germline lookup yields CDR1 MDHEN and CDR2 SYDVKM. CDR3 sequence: CASSRDRQETQYF. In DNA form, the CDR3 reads TGTGCCAGCAGCCGAGACAGACAAGAGACCCAGTACTTC. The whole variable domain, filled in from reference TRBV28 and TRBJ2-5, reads DVKVTQSSRYLVKRTGEKVFLECVQDMDHENMFWYRQDPGLGLRLIYFSYDVKMKEKGDIPEGYSVSREKKERFSLILESASTNQTSMYLCASSRDRQETQYFGPGTRLLVL.

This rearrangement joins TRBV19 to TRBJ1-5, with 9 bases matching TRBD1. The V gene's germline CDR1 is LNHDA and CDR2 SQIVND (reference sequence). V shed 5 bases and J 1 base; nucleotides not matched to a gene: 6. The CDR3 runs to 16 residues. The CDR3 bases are TGTGCCAGTAGTGTAACAGGGGGCGCGAGCAATCAGCCCCAGCATTTT. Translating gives CASSVTGGASNQPQHF.

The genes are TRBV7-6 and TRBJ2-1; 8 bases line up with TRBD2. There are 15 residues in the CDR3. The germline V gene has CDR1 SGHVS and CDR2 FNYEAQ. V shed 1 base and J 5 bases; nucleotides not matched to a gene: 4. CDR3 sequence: CASSLEAGAHNEQFF. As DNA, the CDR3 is TGTGCCAGCAGCTTAGAAGCGGGAGCGCACAATGAGCAGTTCTTC.

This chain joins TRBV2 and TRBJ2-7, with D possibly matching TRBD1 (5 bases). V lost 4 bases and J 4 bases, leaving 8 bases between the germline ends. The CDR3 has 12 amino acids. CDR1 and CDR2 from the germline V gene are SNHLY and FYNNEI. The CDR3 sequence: CASSGQPYEQYF. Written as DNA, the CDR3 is TGTGCCAGCAGTGGACAGCCTTACGAGCAGTACTTC.

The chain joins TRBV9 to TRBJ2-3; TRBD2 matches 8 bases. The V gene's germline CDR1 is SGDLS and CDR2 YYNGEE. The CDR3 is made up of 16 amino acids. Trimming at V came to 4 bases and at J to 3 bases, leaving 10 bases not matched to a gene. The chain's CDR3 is CASSLMPGLGTDTQYF. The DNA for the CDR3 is TGTGCCAGCAGCCTCATGCCGGGACTAGGGACAGATACGCAGTATTTT.

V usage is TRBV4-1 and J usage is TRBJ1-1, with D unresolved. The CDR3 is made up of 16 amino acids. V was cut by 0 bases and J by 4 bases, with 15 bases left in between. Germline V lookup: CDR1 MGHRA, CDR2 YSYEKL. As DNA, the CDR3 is TGCGCCAGCAGCCAAGAAATAGTAGGGAGTTTCACTGAAGCTTTCTTT. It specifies CASSQEIVGSFTEAFF.

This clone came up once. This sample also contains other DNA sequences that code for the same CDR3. This chain's CDR3 is CASSLAGGSNQPQHF. Here the CDR3 DNA reads TGTGCCAGCAGCTTGGCGGGGGGGAGCAATCAGCCCCAGCATTTT. This chain joins TRBV5-6 and TRBJ1-5; D perhaps matches TRBD1 (5 bases). Per germline, CDR1 SGHDT and CDR2 YYEEEE. Between the trimmed V and J ends, which lost 0 bases and 1 base, there was a span of 8 bases. The CDR3 has 15 amino acids.

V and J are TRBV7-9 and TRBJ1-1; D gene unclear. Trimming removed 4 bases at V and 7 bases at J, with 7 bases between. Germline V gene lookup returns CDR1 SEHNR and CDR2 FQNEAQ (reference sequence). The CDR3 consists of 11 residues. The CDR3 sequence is CASSSSREAFF. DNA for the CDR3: TGTGCCAGCAGCTCCAGCCGTGAAGCTTTCTTT.

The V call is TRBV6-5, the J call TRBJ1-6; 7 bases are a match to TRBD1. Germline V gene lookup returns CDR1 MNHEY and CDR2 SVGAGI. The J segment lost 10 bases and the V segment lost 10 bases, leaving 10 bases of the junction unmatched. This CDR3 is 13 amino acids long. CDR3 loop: CAIPDRVHSPLHF. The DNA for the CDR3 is TGTGCCATCCCAGACAGGGTACACTCACCCCTCCACTTT.

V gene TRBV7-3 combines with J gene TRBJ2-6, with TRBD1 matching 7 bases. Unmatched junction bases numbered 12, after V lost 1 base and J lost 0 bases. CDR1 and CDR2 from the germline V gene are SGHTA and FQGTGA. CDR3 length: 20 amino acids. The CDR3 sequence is CASSLRVAGGYGSGANVLTF. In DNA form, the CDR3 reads TGTGCCAGCAGCTTAAGGGTGGCAGGGGGTTACGGCTCTGGGGCCAACGTCCTGACTTTC.

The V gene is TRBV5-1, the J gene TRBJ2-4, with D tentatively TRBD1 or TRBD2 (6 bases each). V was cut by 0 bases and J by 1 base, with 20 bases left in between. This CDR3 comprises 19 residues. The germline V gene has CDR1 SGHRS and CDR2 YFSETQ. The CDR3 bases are TGCGCCAGCAGCTTGGCCCTTAACGGAGGGGGTTTTGCCAAAAACATTCAGTACTTC. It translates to CASSLALNGGGFAKNIQYF. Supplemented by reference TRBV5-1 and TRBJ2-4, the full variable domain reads KAGVTQTPRYLIKTRGQQVTLSCSPISGHRSVSWYQQTPGQGLQFLFEYFSETQRNKGNFPGRFSGRQFSNSRSEMNVSTLELGDSALYLCASSLALNGGGFAKNIQYFGAGTRLSVL.

In DNA form, the CDR3 reads TGTGCCAGCAGTTTAGCAGGGAACTATGGCTACACCTTC. Protein: CASSLAGNYGYTF. The chain combines TRBV12-3 or TRBV12-4 with TRBJ1-2, with D unresolved. This CDR3 has 13 amino acids. Trimming removed 0 bases at V and 2 bases at J, with 4 bases between.

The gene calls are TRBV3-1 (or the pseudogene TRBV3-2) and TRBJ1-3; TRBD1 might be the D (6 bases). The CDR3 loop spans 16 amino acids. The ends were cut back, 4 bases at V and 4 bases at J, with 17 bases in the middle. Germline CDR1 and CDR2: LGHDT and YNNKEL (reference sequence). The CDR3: CASSLLGAGVGNTIYF. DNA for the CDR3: TGTGCCAGCAGCCTCCTCGGTGCAGGGGTCGGAAACACCATATATTTT.

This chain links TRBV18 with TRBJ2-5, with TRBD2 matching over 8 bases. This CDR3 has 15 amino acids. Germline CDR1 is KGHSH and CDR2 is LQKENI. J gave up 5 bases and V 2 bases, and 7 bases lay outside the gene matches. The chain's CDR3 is CASSPLEREWETQYF. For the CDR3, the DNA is TGTGCCAGCTCACCATTGGAGCGGGAGTGGGAGACCCAGTACTTC.

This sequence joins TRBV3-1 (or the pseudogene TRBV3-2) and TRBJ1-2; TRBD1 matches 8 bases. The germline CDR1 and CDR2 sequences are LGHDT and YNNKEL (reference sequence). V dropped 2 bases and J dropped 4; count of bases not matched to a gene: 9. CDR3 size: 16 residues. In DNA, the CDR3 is TGTGCCAGCAGCCAATCGACAGGGGCGGTGGTCTATGGCTACACCTTC. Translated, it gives CASSQSTGAVVYGYTF.

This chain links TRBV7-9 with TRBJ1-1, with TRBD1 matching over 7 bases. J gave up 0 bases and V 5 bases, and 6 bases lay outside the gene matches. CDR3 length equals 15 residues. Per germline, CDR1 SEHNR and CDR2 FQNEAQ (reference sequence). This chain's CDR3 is CASSAPGQLNTEAFF. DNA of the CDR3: TGTGCCAGCAGCGCGCCGGGACAGCTGAACACTGAAGCTTTCTTT.

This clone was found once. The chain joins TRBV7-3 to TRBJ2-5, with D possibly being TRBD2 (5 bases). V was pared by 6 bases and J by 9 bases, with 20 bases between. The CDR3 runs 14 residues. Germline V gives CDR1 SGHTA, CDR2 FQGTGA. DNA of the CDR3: TGTGCCAGCAGGTCCACCGGGATCCCGATGGCCCAGTACTTC. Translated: CASRSTGIPMAQYF.

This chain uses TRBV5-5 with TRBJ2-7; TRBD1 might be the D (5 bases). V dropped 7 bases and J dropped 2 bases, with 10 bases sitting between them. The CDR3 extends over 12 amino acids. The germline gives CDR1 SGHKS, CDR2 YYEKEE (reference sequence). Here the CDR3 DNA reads TGTGCCAGCGGTACAGGCGCCTACGAGCAGTACTTC. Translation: CASGTGAYEQYF.